The clone carrying this T cell receptor beta chain occurred once. What it recognizes is unknown. Other nucleotide sequences in the sample specify the same CDR3. These data come from a study of shared clonotypes between healthy human individuals. The study, taken as a whole, reports: The expectation was that sequencing depth would affect clonotype sharing among donors.

The junction had 7 bases not matched to a gene; V was cut back by 4 bases and J by 4 bases. Germline assignment: CDR1 SGHRS and CDR2 YFSETQ. CDR3 length: 14 amino acids. A CD45RA-negative memory subset and a CD45RA+ naive subset were separated from the CD4+ cells. Clones were sequenced by immunoSEQ multiplex PCR, and TCRdb holds only the in-frame ones, with some missing. The repertoire has about 980,000 clones, about three quarters of them found once; the top ten carry about 1.5%. The chain uses TRBV5-1 and TRBJ2-7; 8 bases line up with TRBD1. Sequenced: memory CD4+ T cells sorted from blood. Subset indicated: CD45RA-negative fraction. The TCR was taken from a man between 18 and 29 years old in good health. CDR3 nucleotides: TGCGCCAGCAGCCCGGGACAGGTATCTTACGAGCAGTACTTC. It is translated as CASSPGQVSYEQYF.